The rows below give T cell receptor beta chains drawn from one sample of a study of cytomegalovirus exposure and HLA in healthy donors. Libraries were prepared by immunoSEQ multiplex PCR; TCRdb keeps only in-frame clonotypes and omits some of them. The sample holds approximately 190,000 clones, around 86% seen once. Sequenced material: PBMCs. These receptors came from a woman in her 50s in good health and CMV-seropositive. Both conserved end residues are part of each CDR3. A D gene is named only where the DNA matches it firmly. Size is omitted from some rows. Given values are once, few, many or a class for expanded clones.

cdr3_nt	cdr3_aa	v_call	j_call	d_call	clone_size
TGTGCCTCTACGAGGGGGGCCAAAAACATTCAGTACTTC	CASTRGAKNIQYF	TRBV30	TRBJ2-4	-	-
TGTGCCAGCAGCCAAGGGCACCCACCCGGCACAGATACGCAGTATTTT	CASSQGHPPGTDTQYF	TRBV4-2	TRBJ2-3	-	-
TGTGCCACCAGCAGAGATAGTCAGGCGTCTAATGAAAAACTGTTTTTT	CATSRDSQASNEKLFF	TRBV15	TRBJ1-4	-	once
TGTGCCAGCAGCCCCCCCCCGGGACAGCTACCCTCAGCGGGAAACACCATATATTTT	CASSPPPGQLPSAGNTIYF	TRBV13	TRBJ1-3	TRBD1	-
TGTGCCAGCAGCCCCGGTCCCCAAGAGACCCAGTACTTC	CASSPGPQETQYF	TRBV7-3	TRBJ2-5	-	-
TGTGCCAGCATCCAGACCGTCCAGGGCCCCTACGAGCAGTACTTC	CASIQTVQGPYEQYF	TRBV7-8	TRBJ2-7	-	-
TGCGCCAGCAGCTACGGGACACGGTTAGGGGAGACCCAGTACTTC	CASSYGTRLGETQYF	TRBV5-1	TRBJ2-5	-	-
TGTGCCAGCAGTGTCGAGAGAGACACCGGGGAGCTGTTTTTT	CASSVERDTGELFF	TRBV6-4	TRBJ2-2	-	once
TGCAGCGTTGATCAAAGCATGAACACTGAAGCTTTCTTT	CSVDQSMNTEAFF	TRBV29-1	TRBJ1-1	-	-
TGTGCCAGCAGTGAATGGTCCACGGGCAATCAGCCCCAGCATTTT	CASSEWSTGNQPQHF	TRBV2	TRBJ1-5	-	-
TGTGCCAGCAGACCTATCTTGGGACAGGGGGGAGCTTTCTTT	CASRPILGQGGAFF	TRBV5-5	TRBJ1-1	TRBD1	once
TGCGCCAGCAGCCCGGACAGGCGATACAATGAGCAGTTCTTC	CASSPDRRYNEQFF	TRBV5-1	TRBJ2-1	TRBD1	-
TGTGCCATCAGTGAGTCGGCAGGGGGAGATGAAAAACTGTTTTTT	CAISESAGGDEKLFF	TRBV10-3	TRBJ1-4	TRBD1	-
TGTGCCAGCTCACCAGGGCCTTCCTACGAGCAGTACTTC	CASSPGPSYEQYF	TRBV18	TRBJ2-7	-	-
TGTGCCAGTAGCAGCGGGACTTCCTACAATGAGCAGTTCTTC	CASSSGTSYNEQFF	TRBV19	TRBJ2-1	TRBD2	-
TGCGCCAGCAGCTTTAGCCCCACAGATACGCAGTATTTT	CASSFSPTDTQYF	TRBV5-1	TRBJ2-3	-	-
TGTGCCAGCAGCTCAGACTCAAACAAGAACGAGCAGTACTTC	CASSSDSNKNEQYF	TRBV7-9	TRBJ2-7	-	-
TGTGCCAGCAGCTCGGACAGCCGTTGGGAGACCCAGTACTTC	CASSSDSRWETQYF	TRBV5-8	TRBJ2-5	-	-